Only a few counts were recorded for the clone carrying this T cell receptor beta chain. Treatment meaning: oral pan-JAK inhibitor, 5-10 mg twice daily. The CDR3 extends over 13 amino acids. The ends lost 6 bases at V and 4 bases at J; junction bases unmatched: 3. Germline values: CDR1 SQVTM, CDR2 ANQGSEA. These data are taken from a study of CD8+ T cells in alopecia areata. Extraction of RNA preceded its reverse transcription into cDNA, which served as the sequencing template. The protocol was immunoSEQ multiplex PCR, while the TCRdb copy is restricted to in-frame clones and leaves out a portion. The repertoire has about 200,000 clones, over 55% of them found once; the top ten carry 0.85% to 1.3%.

J is TRBJ1-6 and V is TRBV29-1; 7 bases are a match to TRBD1. The input for sequencing was CD4+ T cells sorted from blood, taken at week 24, from a patient treated with tofacitinib. The receptor was derived from a human donor with alopecia areata. CDR3 residues: CSVRDRYNSPLHF. DNA for the CDR3: TGCAGCGTGCGGGACAGATATAATTCACCCCTCCACTTT. The variable domain in full, with the rest retrieved from reference TRBV29-1 and TRBJ1-6, is SAVISQKPSRDICQRGTSLTIQCQVDSQVTMMFWYRQQPGQSLTLIATANQGSEATYESGFVIDKFPISRPNLTFSTLTVSNMSPEDSSIYLCSVRDRYNSPLHFGNGTRLTVT.